This is a list of T cell receptor beta chains from one sample in a study of blood T cell repertoires in COVID-19. TCRdb's copy holds only in-frame clones and misses some; the assay was immunoSEQ multiplex PCR. The sample shows about 240,000 clones, roughly 76% of them seen only once. The sample consisted of peripheral blood. The source of these receptors is an elderly woman with COVID-19, enrolled during active disease. Both conserved end residues are part of each CDR3. The D gene is left open where the match is weak. Rows give clone size only sometimes, using once, few, many, or a class for an expanded clone.

abundance: -; v_gene: TRBV9; d_gene: -; j_gene: TRBJ1-6; CDR3aa: CASSVAQGRSPLHF; CDR3nt: TGTGCCAGCAGCGTAGCTCAGGGGCGGTCACCCCTCCACTTT
abundance: -; v_gene: TRBV28; d_gene: -; j_gene: TRBJ2-1; CDR3aa: CASSLAGEQFF; CDR3nt: TGTGCCAGCAGTTTAGCAGGGGAGCAGTTCTTC
abundance: -; v_gene: TRBV19; d_gene: TRBD1; j_gene: TRBJ2-2; CDR3aa: CASNLRTGDGTGELFF; CDR3nt: TGTGCCAGTAACCTACGGACAGGGGATGGCACCGGGGAGCTGTTTTTT
abundance: -; v_gene: TRBV19; d_gene: -; j_gene: TRBJ1-6; CDR3aa: CASTVRPSYNSPLHF; CDR3nt: TGTGCCAGTACGGTTCGTCCCTCCTATAATTCACCCCTCCACTTT
abundance: -; v_gene: TRBV30; d_gene: TRBD2; j_gene: TRBJ2-1; CDR3aa: CAWSPVRGLAAYNEQFF; CDR3nt: TGTGCCTGGTCCCCCGTTAGAGGACTAGCGGCCTACAATGAGCAGTTCTTC
abundance: -; v_gene: TRBV2; d_gene: TRBD1; j_gene: TRBJ1-1; CDR3aa: CASRYRGGTEAFF; CDR3nt: TGTGCCAGCAGGTACAGGGGGGGCACTGAAGCTTTCTTT
abundance: -; v_gene: TRBV4-3; d_gene: -; j_gene: TRBJ1-1; CDR3aa: CASSQAAFGGGRTEAFF; CDR3nt: TGCGCCAGCAGCCAAGCCGCATTTGGGGGCGGAAGGACTGAAGCTTTCTTT
abundance: -; v_gene: TRBV6-2/TRBV6-3; d_gene: -; j_gene: TRBJ2-7; CDR3aa: CASSYIGIGDYYEQYF; CDR3nt: TGTGCCAGCAGTTACATCGGGATCGGCGATTACTACGAGCAGTACTTC
abundance: -; v_gene: TRBV4-1; d_gene: TRBD1; j_gene: TRBJ2-7; CDR3aa: CASSQVGTGDYEQYF; CDR3nt: TGCGCCAGCAGCCAAGTCGGGACAGGGGACTACGAGCAGTACTTC
abundance: -; v_gene: TRBV7-6; d_gene: -; j_gene: TRBJ1-6; CDR3aa: CASSLVGGANSPLHF; CDR3nt: TGTGCCAGCAGCTTAGTGGGGGGAGCGAATTCACCCCTCCACTTT
abundance: -; v_gene: TRBV6-5; d_gene: -; j_gene: TRBJ1-4; CDR3aa: CASRDTTNEKLFF; CDR3nt: TGTGCCAGCAGGGACACTACTAATGAAAAACTGTTTTTT
abundance: few; v_gene: TRBV2; d_gene: -; j_gene: TRBJ2-1; CDR3aa: CASSTSLGAGSRNEQFF; CDR3nt: TGTGCCAGCAGCACCTCTTTAGGAGCGGGCTCCCGCAATGAGCAGTTCTTC
abundance: -; v_gene: TRBV9; d_gene: -; j_gene: TRBJ1-1; CDR3aa: CASSVALNTEAFF; CDR3nt: TGTGCCAGCAGCGTAGCGCTAAACACTGAAGCTTTCTTT
abundance: -; v_gene: TRBV28; d_gene: -; j_gene: TRBJ1-3; CDR3aa: CASLDYAGNTIYF; CDR3nt: TGTGCCAGCCTCGACTACGCTGGAAACACCATATATTTT
abundance: -; v_gene: TRBV4-1; d_gene: TRBD2; j_gene: TRBJ2-7; CDR3aa: CASSYIAGGYEQYF; CDR3nt: TGCGCCAGCAGCTACATAGCGGGGGGCTACGAGCAGTACTTC
abundance: once; v_gene: TRBV19; d_gene: -; j_gene: TRBJ2-1; CDR3aa: CASSMGHSYNEQFF; CDR3nt: TGTGCCAGTAGTATGGGACATTCCTACAATGAGCAGTTCTTC
abundance: -; v_gene: TRBV4-3; d_gene: TRBD2; j_gene: TRBJ2-1; CDR3aa: CASSRLAGGYNEQFF; CDR3nt: TGCGCCAGCAGTCGATTAGCGGGAGGATACAATGAGCAGTTCTTC
abundance: -; v_gene: TRBV28; d_gene: -; j_gene: TRBJ1-1; CDR3aa: CASFTHRENTEAFF; CDR3nt: TGTGCCAGCTTTACCCACAGGGAGAACACTGAAGCTTTCTTT
abundance: -; v_gene: TRBV7-9; d_gene: -; j_gene: TRBJ1-2; CDR3aa: CASSGLQWAIYGYTF; CDR3nt: TGTGCCAGCAGCGGCTTGCAGTGGGCAATCTATGGCTACACCTTC
abundance: -; v_gene: TRBV5-4; d_gene: -; j_gene: TRBJ1-4; CDR3aa: CASSRGTTNEKLFF; CDR3nt: TGTGCCAGCAGCCGCGGTACAACTAATGAAAAACTGTTTTTT
abundance: few; v_gene: TRBV3-1/TRBV3-2; d_gene: -; j_gene: TRBJ2-2; CDR3aa: CASSQITLPNTGELFF; CDR3nt: TGTGCCAGCAGCCAGATTACTCTCCCGAACACCGGGGAGCTGTTTTTT
abundance: once; v_gene: TRBV12-5; d_gene: -; j_gene: TRBJ2-3; CDR3aa: CASGWGLLTGTDTQYF; CDR3nt: TGTGCTAGTGGTTGGGGACTCTTGACGGGCACAGATACGCAGTATTTT
abundance: -; v_gene: TRBV6-2/TRBV6-3; d_gene: -; j_gene: TRBJ2-6; CDR3aa: CASSSTRPGGANVLTF; CDR3nt: TGTGCCAGCAGCTCTACACGTCCAGGGGGGGCCAACGTCCTGACTTTC
abundance: -; v_gene: TRBV24-1; d_gene: TRBD1; j_gene: TRBJ2-7; CDR3aa: CATSQDRRSREQYF; CDR3nt: TGTGCCACGTCTCAGGACAGGAGATCGCGGGAGCAGTACTTC
abundance: -; v_gene: TRBV5-4; d_gene: -; j_gene: TRBJ2-5; CDR3aa: CASSLGGGGQETQYF; CDR3nt: TGTGCCAGCAGCTTGGGAGGGGGGGGTCAAGAGACCCAGTACTTC
abundance: -; v_gene: TRBV7-9; d_gene: -; j_gene: TRBJ2-1; CDR3aa: CASSPRATNNEQFF; CDR3nt: TGTGCCAGCTCCCCCAGGGCCACGAACAATGAGCAGTTCTTC
abundance: -; v_gene: TRBV30; d_gene: -; j_gene: TRBJ1-5; CDR3aa: CAWSYTNQPQHF; CDR3nt: TGTGCCTGGAGTTACACAAATCAGCCCCAGCATTTT
abundance: -; v_gene: TRBV6-5; d_gene: -; j_gene: TRBJ2-1; CDR3aa: CASTGSSAGINEQFF; CDR3nt: TGTGCCAGCACGGGGTCTAGCGCTGGAATTAATGAGCAGTTCTTC
abundance: -; v_gene: TRBV3-1/TRBV3-2; d_gene: -; j_gene: TRBJ1-1; CDR3aa: CASSQEDHRVVNTEAFF; CDR3nt: TGTGCCAGCAGCCAAGAAGATCACAGGGTAGTGAACACTGAAGCTTTCTTT
abundance: -; v_gene: TRBV7-9; d_gene: TRBD1; j_gene: TRBJ1-1; CDR3aa: CASSLSDRAREAFF; CDR3nt: TGTGCCAGCAGCTTAAGCGACAGGGCACGTGAAGCTTTCTTT
abundance: -; v_gene: TRBV18; d_gene: TRBD2; j_gene: TRBJ2-7; CDR3aa: CASSSGLDYEQYF; CDR3nt: TGTGCCAGCTCGTCGGGACTAGATTACGAGCAGTACTTC
abundance: few; v_gene: TRBV19; d_gene: -; j_gene: TRBJ2-2; CDR3aa: CASSPAGLNTGELFF; CDR3nt: TGTGCCAGTAGCCCGGCGGGTTTGAACACCGGGGAGCTGTTTTTT
abundance: few; v_gene: TRBV6-5; d_gene: -; j_gene: TRBJ1-5; CDR3aa: CASRRRPGEPQHF; CDR3nt: TGTGCCAGCAGACGACGGCCAGGGGAACCCCAGCATTTT
abundance: -; v_gene: TRBV12-3/TRBV12-4; d_gene: -; j_gene: TRBJ1-2; CDR3aa: CASIRQGWGGYTF; CDR3nt: TGTGCCAGCATCCGTCAGGGGTGGGGTGGCTACACCTTC
abundance: -; v_gene: TRBV5-1; d_gene: -; j_gene: TRBJ1-1; CDR3aa: CASRGVSLDRNTEAFF; CDR3nt: TGCGCCAGCAGAGGAGTGTCGCTGGATAGGAACACTGAAGCTTTCTTT
abundance: -; v_gene: TRBV2; d_gene: -; j_gene: TRBJ1-6; CDR3aa: CASSGSLGLISPLHF; CDR3nt: TGTGCCAGCAGTGGCTCCCTCGGGTTGATCTCACCCCTCCACTTT
abundance: once; v_gene: TRBV19; d_gene: -; j_gene: TRBJ1-1; CDR3aa: CASSVYRDLTEAFF; CDR3nt: TGTGCCAGTAGTGTGTACAGGGACCTCACTGAAGCTTTCTTT
abundance: -; v_gene: TRBV5-1; d_gene: -; j_gene: TRBJ2-1; CDR3aa: CASSGEAEQFF; CDR3nt: TGCGCCAGCAGCGGAGAGGCTGAGCAGTTCTTC
abundance: -; v_gene: TRBV6-1; d_gene: -; j_gene: TRBJ2-7; CDR3aa: CASSEYDGSRGYEQYF; CDR3nt: TGTGCCAGCAGTGAATACGACGGTTCCAGGGGCTACGAGCAGTACTTC
abundance: -; v_gene: TRBV5-1; d_gene: -; j_gene: TRBJ2-7; CDR3aa: CASSLAGSPYEQYF; CDR3nt: TGCGCCAGCAGCTTGGCCGGGAGCCCCTACGAGCAGTACTTC
abundance: -; v_gene: TRBV7-9; d_gene: -; j_gene: TRBJ2-7; CDR3aa: CASSLADSISEQYF; CDR3nt: TGTGCCAGCAGCTTGGCCGACAGTATCTCCGAGCAGTACTTC
abundance: -; v_gene: TRBV6-2/TRBV6-3; d_gene: TRBD1; j_gene: TRBJ2-7; CDR3aa: CASSRQGARSSYEQYF; CDR3nt: TGTGCCAGCAGTCGACAGGGGGCAAGGAGCTCCTACGAGCAGTACTTC
abundance: -; v_gene: TRBV2; d_gene: -; j_gene: TRBJ1-1; CDR3aa: CASRAQRNTEAFF; CDR3nt: TGTGCCAGCAGAGCACAGAGAAACACTGAAGCTTTCTTT
abundance: -; v_gene: TRBV19; d_gene: -; j_gene: TRBJ1-5; CDR3aa: CASSIGGSSDQPQHF; CDR3nt: TGTGCCAGTAGTATAGGAGGGTCATCGGATCAGCCCCAGCATTTT